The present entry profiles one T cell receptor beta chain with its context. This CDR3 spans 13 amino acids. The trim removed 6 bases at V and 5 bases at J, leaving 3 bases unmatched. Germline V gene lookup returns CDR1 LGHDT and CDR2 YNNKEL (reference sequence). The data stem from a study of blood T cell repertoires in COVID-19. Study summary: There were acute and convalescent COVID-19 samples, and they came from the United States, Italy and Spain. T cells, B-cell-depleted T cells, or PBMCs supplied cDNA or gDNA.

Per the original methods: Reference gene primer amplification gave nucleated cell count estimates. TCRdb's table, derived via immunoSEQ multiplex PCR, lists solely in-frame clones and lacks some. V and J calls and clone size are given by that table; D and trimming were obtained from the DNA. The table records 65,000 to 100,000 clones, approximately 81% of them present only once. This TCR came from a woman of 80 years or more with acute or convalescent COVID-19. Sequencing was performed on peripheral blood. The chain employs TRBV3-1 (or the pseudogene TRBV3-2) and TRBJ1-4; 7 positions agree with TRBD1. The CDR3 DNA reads TGTGCCAGCAGGGGACAGTCAAATGAAAAACTGTTTTTT. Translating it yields CASRGQSNEKLFF.